The rows below give T cell receptor beta chains drawn from one sample of a study of OX40 agonist ivuxolimab in advanced cancers. Measured with immunoSEQ multiplex PCR; TCRdb has only the in-frame clones, and not every one. The sample comprises tens of thousands of clones, around 85% of which are singletons, and approximately 1.2% rests with the top ten. Source: CD4+ or CD8+ T cells sorted from blood, taken in a trial of the OX40 agonist ivuxolimab. These receptors originate from an adult with an advanced solid tumor such as melanoma, head and neck, liver or kidney cancer. Each CDR3 is given with its conserved first and last residue. D genes are given only for firm matches. Clone size is shown for a subset of rows, as once, few, many or a class of expanded clone.

d_call clone_size j_call v_call cdr3_length cdr3_nt cdr3_aa
. . TRBJ1-6 TRBV30 13 TGTGCCTGGAGTGATAGCAGGAATTCACCCCTCCACTTT CAWSDSRNSPLHF
. . TRBJ1-6 TRBV28 14 TGTGCCAGCAGGCCTGGGACCGGGTCATCACCCCTCCACTTT CASRPGTGSSPLHF
. . TRBJ2-5 TRBV19 16 TGTGCCAGTAGTATTGCGGGGCTAGCGAGCCAAGAGACCCAGTACTTC CASSIAGLASQETQYF
. . TRBJ2-7 TRBV5-1 16 TGCGCCAGCAGCTTGGCCTCCGGGACTGGAACATACGAGCAGTACTTC CASSLASGTGTYEQYF
TRBD2 . TRBJ2-1 TRBV6-5 15 TGTGCCAGCAGAGGTAGCGGGGGGGTCTACAATGAGCAGTTCTTC CASRGSGGVYNEQFF
. . TRBJ1-5 TRBV10-3 12 TGTGCCATCAGTGACGGGGAACAGCCCCAGCATTTT CAISDGEQPQHF
TRBD2 . TRBJ2-3 TRBV6-5 14 TGTGCCAGCAACCGGCGGGGGGGCACAGATACGCAGTATTTT CASNRRGGTDTQYF
TRBD2 . TRBJ2-3 TRBV9 18 TGTGCCAGCAGCGGGTTGTTTCTAGCGGGGGGGCCAGGGGATACGCAGTATTTT CASSGLFLAGGPGDTQYF
TRBD1 . TRBJ2-5 TRBV23-1 19 TGCGCCAGCAGTCAATTAATCTCATTGGAACAGGGGGCTTGGGAGACCCAGTACTTC CASSQLISLEQGAWETQYF
. . TRBJ2-3 TRBV7-9 19 TGTGCCAGCAGCCCCCCATCCACAACCCTAATTTCTAGCACAGATACGCAGTATTTT CASSPPSTTLISSTDTQYF
. few TRBJ1-1 TRBV30 12 TGTGCCTGGAAGTATGGCTGGACTGAAGCTTTCTTT CAWKYGWTEAFF
. . TRBJ2-1 TRBV7-3 15 TGTGCCAGCAGCTTAGCACAGAGCTCCTACAATGAGCAGTTCTTC CASSLAQSSYNEQFF
. . TRBJ2-3 TRBV25-1 15 TGTGCCAGCAGTTGGACGGAGGCAAACACAGATACGCAGTATTTT CASSWTEANTDTQYF
TRBD2 . TRBJ2-7 TRBV5-4 15 TGTGCCAGCAGCATCTCAGCGGGAGTTCTCTACGAGCAGTACTTC CASSISAGVLYEQYF
TRBD1 . TRBJ2-7 TRBV13 14 TGTGCCAGCAGCCAGGGACAGCCCAAGGGGGAGCAGTACTTC CASSQGQPKGEQYF
. . TRBJ1-1 TRBV9 14 TGTGCCAGCAGCGTAGAGGCAGGGAACACTGAAGCTTTCTTT CASSVEAGNTEAFF
TRBD1 . TRBJ1-2 TRBV27 14 TGTGCCAGCAGTCTCCAGGGGGCGAACTATGGCTACACCTTC CASSLQGANYGYTF
. . TRBJ2-1 TRBV6-5 12 TGTGCCAGCAGTCGCGAAGGGGATGAGCAGTTCTTC CASSREGDEQFF